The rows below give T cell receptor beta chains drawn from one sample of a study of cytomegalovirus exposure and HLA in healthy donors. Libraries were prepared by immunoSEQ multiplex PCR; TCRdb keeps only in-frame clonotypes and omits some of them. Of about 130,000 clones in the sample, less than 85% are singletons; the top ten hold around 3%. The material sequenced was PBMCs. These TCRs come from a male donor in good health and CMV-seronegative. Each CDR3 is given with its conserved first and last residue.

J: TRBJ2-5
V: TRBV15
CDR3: CATTRTTKETQYF

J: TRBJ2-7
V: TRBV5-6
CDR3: CASSLFTGVSYEQYF

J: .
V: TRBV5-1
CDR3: CASSSGVYVGYEQYF

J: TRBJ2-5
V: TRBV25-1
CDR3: CASSTGGAMGETQYF

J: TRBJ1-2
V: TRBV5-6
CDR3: CASTPLGVGGYTF

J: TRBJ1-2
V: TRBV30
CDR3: CALRRGGYTF

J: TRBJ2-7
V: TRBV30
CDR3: CAWSLGQGASYEQYF

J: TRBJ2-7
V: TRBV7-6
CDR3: CASSDDIYEQYF

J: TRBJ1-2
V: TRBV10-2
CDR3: CASSKAGGNYGYTF

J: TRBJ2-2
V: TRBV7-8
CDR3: CASSSRRGSGELFF

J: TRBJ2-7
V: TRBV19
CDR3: CASSSREAYEQYF

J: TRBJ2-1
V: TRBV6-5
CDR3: CASSRSGGAFNEQFF

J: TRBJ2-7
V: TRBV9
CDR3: CASRSDTYEQYF

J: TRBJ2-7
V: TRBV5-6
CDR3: CASSLVGGKSSYEQYF

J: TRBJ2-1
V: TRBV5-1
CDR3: CASSAGFISNEQFF

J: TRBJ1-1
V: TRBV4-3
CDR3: CASSPRVNTEAFF

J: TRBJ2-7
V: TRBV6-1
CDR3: CASSEFARYEQYF

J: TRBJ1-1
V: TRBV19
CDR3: CASSMTGTEAFF

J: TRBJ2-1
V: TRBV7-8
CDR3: CASSLGFGGPSYNEQFF

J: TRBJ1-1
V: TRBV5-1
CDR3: CASTYGQGASEAFF

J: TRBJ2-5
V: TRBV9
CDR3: CASSPGQGSGRETQYF

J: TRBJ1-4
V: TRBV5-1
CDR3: CASSLAATNEKLFF

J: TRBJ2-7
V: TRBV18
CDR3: CASSPPSSGSVQYF